Listed below are T cell receptor beta chains from one sample, sequenced in a study of graft-versus-host responses after intestinal transplantation. Their cognate antigens are unknown. TCRdb's table, derived via immunoSEQ multiplex PCR, lists solely in-frame clones and lacks some. The sample carries under 150,000 clones, around nine tenths recorded once. Here the sequenced sample was unstimulated CD4+ T cells sorted from spleen or lymph node cells, taken before intestinal transplant. Receptor source: a human donor who received an intestinal transplant. CDR3s include the opening cysteine and the closing phenylalanine or tryptophan. A D gene is named only where the DNA matches it firmly. Only some rows state a clone size, as once, few, many or a class for expanded clones.

V gene	J gene	D gene	clone size	CDR3 protein	CDR3 DNA
TRBV5-4	TRBJ1-2	NA	NA	CASSPPPAENYGYTF	TGTGCCAGCAGCCCTCCCCCAGCAGAGAACTATGGCTACACCTTC
TRBV7-2	TRBJ1-6	NA	few	CASSSLGLFNSPLHF	TGTGCCAGCAGCTCCCTAGGACTGTTTAATTCACCCCTCCACTTT
TRBV7-2	TRBJ2-1	TRBD1	NA	CASSPDRGSYNEQFF	TGTGCCAGCAGCCCGGACAGGGGCTCCTACAATGAGCAGTTCTTC
TRBV5-1	TRBJ2-7	TRBD1	NA	CASSGDRVSYEQYF	TGCGCCAGCAGCGGGGACAGGGTTTCCTACGAGCAGTACTTC
TRBV6-1	TRBJ1-1	NA	few	CASSEVGGRYTEAFF	TGTGCCAGCAGTGAAGTTGGGGGGCGATACACTGAAGCTTTCTTT
TRBV13	TRBJ2-7	NA	NA	CASSPRGGSYEQYF	TGTGCCAGCAGCCCAAGGGGGGGATCCTACGAGCAGTACTTC
TRBV29-1	TRBJ1-1	NA	NA	CSVDSSTGTEAFF	TGCAGCGTTGACAGTTCGACTGGCACTGAAGCTTTCTTT
TRBV2	TRBJ2-5	NA	NA	CASSDKGWETQYF	TGTGCCAGCAGTGACAAGGGTTGGGAGACCCAGTACTTC
TRBV5-1	TRBJ1-1	NA	NA	CASSLGGLEGRDTEAFF	TGCGCCAGCAGCTTGGGGGGGCTCGAGGGGCGGGACACTGAAGCTTTCTTT
TRBV19	TRBJ2-7	TRBD2	few	CASSSPGTSFEQYF	TGTGCCAGTAGTAGTCCTGGGACTAGCTTTGAGCAGTACTTC
TRBV5-5	TRBJ1-2	TRBD1	NA	CASSSAGQRINYGYTF	TGTGCCAGCAGCTCCGCGGGACAGCGAATTAACTATGGCTACACCTTC
TRBV5-1	TRBJ2-5	NA	NA	CASSLGGGETQYF	TGCGCCAGCAGCTTGGGGGGCGGAGAGACCCAGTACTTC
TRBV6-1	TRBJ1-2	NA	NA	CASIGAGETYGYTF	TGTGCCAGCATTGGGGCAGGGGAGACTTATGGCTACACCTTC
TRBV9	TRBJ1-2	TRBD1	NA	CASSVFGQGEASYGYTF	TGTGCCAGCAGCGTATTTGGACAGGGGGAAGCTTCCTATGGCTACACCTTC
TRBV5-1	TRBJ2-1	NA	NA	CASSLAFGQPSYNEQFF	TGCGCCAGCAGCTTGGCATTTGGACAGCCTTCCTACAATGAGCAGTTCTTC
TRBV6-1	TRBJ2-7	NA	NA	CASHTGKGEQYF	TGTGCCAGCCACACCGGGAAGGGTGAGCAGTACTTC
TRBV5-8	TRBJ2-5	TRBD1	once	CASSWDRQETQYF	TGTGCCAGCAGTTGGGACAGACAAGAGACCCAGTACTTC
TRBV4-1	TRBJ2-5	NA	NA	CASSPDPPETQYF	TGCGCCAGCAGCCCCGACCCCCCCGAGACCCAGTACTTC
TRBV29-1	TRBJ2-3	NA	NA	CSVCPWEADTQYF	TGCAGCGTCTGCCCCTGGGAGGCAGATACGCAGTATTTT
TRBV14	TRBJ1-1	NA	NA	CASSQDNFKAFF	TGTGCCAGCAGCCAAGATAATTTTAAGGCTTTCTTT
TRBV6-5	TRBJ1-6	NA	NA	CASFQGWNSPLHF	TGTGCCAGCTTTCAGGGGTGGAATTCACCCCTCCACTTT
TRBV7-2	TRBJ1-5	NA	once	CASSLVGGSNQPQHF	TGTGCCAGCAGCTTAGTCGGGGGGTCAAATCAGCCCCAGCATTTT
TRBV5-1	TRBJ1-1	TRBD1	NA	CASSLTGDLNTEAFF	TGCGCCAGCAGCTTGACAGGGGACCTGAACACTGAAGCTTTCTTT
TRBV7-2	TRBJ2-4	NA	NA	CASSSEPAKDIQYF	TGTGCCAGCAGCTCAGAGCCGGCGAAAGACATTCAGTACTTC
TRBV6-5	TRBJ1-2	NA	NA	CASSISGTANYGYTF	TGTGCCAGCAGTATTTCCGGGACGGCCAACTATGGCTACACCTTC
TRBV5-1	TRBJ2-5	NA	NA	CASSSQETQYF	TGCGCCAGCAGCTCACAAGAGACCCAGTACTTC
TRBV19	TRBJ1-3	NA	NA	CASMNRVSGNTIYF	TGTGCCAGTATGAACAGGGTCTCTGGAAACACCATATATTTT
TRBV18	TRBJ1-3	NA	NA	CASSDTMGSGNTIYF	TGTGCCAGCTCAGACACCATGGGCTCTGGAAACACCATATATTTT
TRBV6-5	TRBJ2-2	NA	NA	CASTLLNLNTGELFF	TGTGCCAGCACCCTCCTCAACTTGAACACCGGGGAGCTGTTTTTT
TRBV6-5	TRBJ2-3	TRBD2	once	CASRTSPLSTDTQYF	TGTGCCAGCCGGACTAGCCCCCTGAGCACAGATACGCAGTATTTT
TRBV5-4	TRBJ2-5	NA	NA	CASSGGGGGVETQYF	TGTGCCAGCAGCGGCGGTGGTGGGGGCGTGGAGACCCAGTACTTC
TRBV2	TRBJ2-1	TRBD1	NA	CATYRGTDNEQFF	TGTGCCACCTACAGGGGGACGGACAATGAGCAGTTCTTC
TRBV7-3	TRBJ2-5	TRBD2	NA	CASSLSTSDLRTQYF	TGTGCCAGCAGCTTATCAACTAGCGATCTAAGGACCCAGTACTTC
TRBV9	TRBJ2-3	TRBD2	once	CASSVGEGTSWLTDTQYF	TGTGCCAGCAGCGTAGGGGAAGGGACTAGCTGGCTCACAGATACGCAGTATTTT
TRBV15	TRBJ2-1	NA	NA	CATSRDPNYAGEQFF	TGTGCCACCAGCAGAGACCCCAACTACGCTGGGGAGCAGTTCTTC
TRBV9	TRBJ2-7	NA	NA	CASSVSGGSYEQYF	TGTGCCAGCAGCGTATCGGGCGGGTCCTACGAGCAGTACTTC
TRBV5-1	TRBJ2-3	TRBD1	NA	CASSFYRGQPNTDTQYF	TGCGCCAGCAGCTTTTACAGGGGCCAACCAAACACAGATACGCAGTATTTT
TRBV4-1	TRBJ1-4	NA	NA	CASSPTGGLNEKLFF	TGCGCCAGCAGCCCGACCGGGGGGCTTAATGAAAAACTGTTTTTT
TRBV5-1	TRBJ1-4	NA	NA	CASSLGRTNEKLFF	TGCGCCAGCAGCTTGGGTAGGACTAATGAAAAACTGTTTTTT
TRBV7-9	TRBJ1-3	NA	few	CASSFRFQGVSNTIYF	TGTGCCAGCAGCTTCCGATTTCAGGGAGTATCAAACACCATATATTTT
TRBV6-1	TRBJ2-7	TRBD1	NA	CASRGQGSTYEQYF	TGTGCCAGCAGGGGACAGGGATCCACCTACGAGCAGTACTTC
TRBV5-6	TRBJ2-3	NA	NA	CASSLVSTDTQYF	TGTGCCAGCAGCTTGGTTAGCACAGATACGCAGTATTTT
TRBV18	TRBJ2-1	NA	NA	CASSPPVTYNEQFF	TGTGCCAGCTCACCACCGGTTACCTACAATGAGCAGTTCTTC
TRBV4-1	TRBJ2-4	TRBD1	NA	CASSQPGTGAKNIQYF	TGCGCCAGCAGCCAACCCGGGACAGGGGCCAAAAACATTCAGTACTTC
TRBV25-1	TRBJ1-4	NA	NA	CATQGLANEKLFF	TGTGCCACCCAGGGGTTGGCTAATGAAAAACTGTTTTTT
TRBV27	TRBJ2-5	NA	NA	CASSSLGIETQYF	TGTGCCAGCAGTTCGCTGGGGATAGAGACCCAGTACTTC
TRBV7-9	TRBJ2-2	NA	NA	CASSLALRGTGELFF	TGTGCCAGCAGCTTAGCCCTCCGGGGCACCGGGGAGCTGTTTTTT
TRBV6-4	TRBJ1-6	NA	few	CASSDETVNSPLHF	TGTGCCAGCAGTGATGAGACAGTGAATTCACCCCTCCACTTT
TRBV2	TRBJ1-1	TRBD1	NA	CASRTGANTEAFF	TGTGCCAGCAGGACAGGGGCCAACACTGAAGCTTTCTTT
TRBV6-1	TRBJ1-5	NA	NA	CASMRDWGNQPQHF	TGTGCCAGCATGAGAGACTGGGGCAATCAGCCCCAGCATTTT
TRBV6-5	TRBJ2-7	NA	NA	CASRVGGSRGYEQYF	TGTGCCAGCAGGGTCGGGGGTTCACGAGGGTACGAGCAGTACTTC
TRBV19	TRBJ1-1	NA	NA	CASSIRTLNTEAFF	TGTGCCAGTAGTATCAGGACACTGAACACTGAAGCTTTCTTT